This record covers a single TCR beta chain. It has no known antigen specificity. The record has no base qualities; no much larger clone is one base away. Whole blood was used without cell fractionation, so the repertoire reflected all unsorted peripheral T cells. For RNA extraction, a roughly 2.7 ml sample of peripheral blood was drawn into Tempus tubes. The first sixteen eligible patients were processed from the enrolled HIV-infected adults, who had not yet received antiretroviral therapy and were about to begin treatment. Treatment interruptions were among the grounds for excluding patients from enrollment, as were febrile or AIDS-related illness, tumors, hepatitis B or C coinfection, immunomodulatory therapy and recent vaccination. The TURBO-DNase kit was used to remove leftover genomic DNA, and GLOBINclear was used to deplete globin mRNA. Pretreatment blood was drawn from HIV-infected patients immediately prior to the initiation of antiretroviral therapy.

This entry comes from a study of HIV-infected patients and healthy controls (dated by TCRdb to the mid-2010s). About the full investigation: CD4 counts rose modestly but significantly in most of the 16 patients after three months of therapy, yet stayed below normal ranges. Viral load became undetectable in 11 of 16 patients by the second bleed and in all patients after a further year of therapy. CD8 counts showed no consistent shift during early therapy, whereas the CD4:CD8 ratio rose slightly. Patients lacked overall T-cell lymphocytopenia, and total CDR3 counts per chain did not differ significantly from controls. The study tested whether deep TCR repertoire sequencing of HIV patients' small blood samples could capture immune perturbation and reconstitution.

General study outcomes and caveats: Oligoclonality may be reflected in the significantly higher mean Gini indices of HIV-infected repertoires compared with controls. Both the Jaccard index and the count of highly shared sequences showed that healthy controls shared more CDR3s between individuals than HIV+ patients did. In size-matched repertoire data, the apparent post-therapy recovery of the Gini index in HIV-infected patients was not replicated. Compared with untreated HIV+ repertoires, healthy control repertoires had roughly threefold more distinct CDR3s and higher Shannon diversity. Slight age and sex profile differences between the study cohorts did not explain the observed diversity differences. A major limit on how widely the findings apply, in the view of the authors, was that only sixteen HIV-infected individuals were processed. Pairing of alpha and beta chains was not determined in the samples. The use of whole blood limited sequencing depth and precluded separation of the dynamics of distinct T-cell subpopulations. MAIT cell alpha-chain CDR3s were present at high frequency in healthy controls but severely depleted in HIV+ repertoires. HIV-associated CDR3s exhibited a significant reduction in frequency during therapy, whereas CMV-associated CDR3s exhibited no significant change, although the majority increased in frequency. Mean usage differed significantly between HIV-infected patients and controls for eight alpha and eight beta V genes. HLA typing of donors was not performed in the study. Unequal numbers of distinct sequences between patients and controls complicated comparisons, and size-matching overweighted rare events from HIV-infected data.

SuperScript III was used to reverse transcribe 500 ng RNA with primers targeting the alpha and beta constant regions. Separate alpha and beta chain libraries were generated by chain-specific third strand synthesis with multiplexing indices. The protocol used a single primer pair to amplify all rearrangements within a chain, which avoided primer bias, and attached molecular barcodes to each cDNA molecule. Purified cDNA was joined by T4 RNA Ligase 1 to a 5' RACE adapter carrying a random hexamer and the SP2 sequencing primer site. The authors primed second strand synthesis from the SP2 site with Phusion polymerase and used slow temperature ramps to favor optimal annealing. Joined together, two random hexamer sequences that had both been added before amplification formed the 12-nucleotide barcode of each molecule. An amplification PCR of approximately 25 cycles with P5s and P7 primers came after a short first PCR that had added P5 and P7 adapter elements plus a second index. Libraries received 27 PCR cycles in total, were quantified on a Qubit, sized on a Bioanalyzer, and diluted to about 4 nM. The normalized libraries were sequenced on an Illumina MiSeq using 2 x 250 paired-end kits. MinElute columns were the means by which the reverse transcription reactions were cleaned up, and the reactions were eluted into approximately 10 ul Tris-Cl. The adapter ligations were run for 23 hours at 16 degrees C, and AMPure XP beads at a 1:1 ratio were afterwards used to clean them. The source study handled its data this way. A modified Decombinator that output V, J, insert and barcode information was used to process the demultiplexed FASTQ files. Sequences sharing a barcode but differing from the dominant sequence were discarded as errors, and barcodes clustered at Levenshtein distance 3 were counted to estimate original cDNA molecules. The R packages ineq, vegan, igraph and RCytoscape were used for downstream analyses, with IMGT nomenclature and CDR3 definitions applied. To avoid skew from clonal expansion, each TCR was counted once, and V gene usage was computed over distinct sequences. Whenever two unique CDR3 amino acid sequences within a donor differed by a single Levenshtein edit, similarity networks linked them. The authors compiled published HIV-specific CDR3s (approximately 92 alpha, several hundred beta) and CMV-specific CDR3s (13 alpha, a few hundred beta) and searched for them in the repertoires. Random subsampling to size-matched repertoires showed patients' decreased diversity was not caused by their lower sequence numbers. Using fastp at Q25 and MiXCR, TCRdb reprocessed the public reads and kept productive beta chains. Every entry covers one CDR3 protein and lists the most common genes and DNA from its rows. TCRdb's processing, not the authors' own work, is the source of the V and J calls. The sample table contains some 10,000 distinct CDR3 sequences; only one count was recorded for roughly 7% of them. The leading ten clones occupy roughly 34% of the sample.

Sequences GTSNPN (CDR1) and SVGIG (CDR2) are obtained from the germline V gene (reference sequence). Trimming costs V 0 bases and J 11 bases, and their ends lie 16 bases apart. Counted from cysteine to phenylalanine, this CDR3 has 13 amino acids. Just CDR3 DNA is preserved here, 39 bases in frame from base 1. The TCR was taken from an adult with HIV infection. The chain is made from TRBV30 and TRBJ1-1, with TRBD1 perhaps the D gene, on 5 matching bases. Material: blood, obtained before antiretroviral therapy. This receptor has the CDR3 CAWSVGGSSVAFF. The nucleotides are TGTGCCTGGAGTGTCGGGGGGTCCTCTGTGGCTTTCTTT.